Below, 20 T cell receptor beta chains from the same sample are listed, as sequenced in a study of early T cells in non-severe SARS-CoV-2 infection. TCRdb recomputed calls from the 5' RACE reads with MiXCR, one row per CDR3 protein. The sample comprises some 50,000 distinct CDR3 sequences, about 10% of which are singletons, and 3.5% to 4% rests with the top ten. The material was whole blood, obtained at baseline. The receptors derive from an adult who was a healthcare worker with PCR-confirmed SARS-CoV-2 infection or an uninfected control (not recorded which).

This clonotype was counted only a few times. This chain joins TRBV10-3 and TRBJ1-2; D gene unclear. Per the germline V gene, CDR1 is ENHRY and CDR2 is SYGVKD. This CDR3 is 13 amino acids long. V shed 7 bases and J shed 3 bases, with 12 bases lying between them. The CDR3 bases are TGTGCCATCAAGGCGAGCAGCGACTATGGCTACACCTTC. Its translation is CAIKASSDYGYTF.

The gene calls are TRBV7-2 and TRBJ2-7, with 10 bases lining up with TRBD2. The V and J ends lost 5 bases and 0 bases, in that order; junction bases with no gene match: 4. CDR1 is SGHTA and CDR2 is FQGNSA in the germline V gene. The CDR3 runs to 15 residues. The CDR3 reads CASSPLAGSSYEQYF. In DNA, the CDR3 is TGTGCCAGCAGCCCACTAGCGGGGAGCTCCTACGAGCAGTACTTC.

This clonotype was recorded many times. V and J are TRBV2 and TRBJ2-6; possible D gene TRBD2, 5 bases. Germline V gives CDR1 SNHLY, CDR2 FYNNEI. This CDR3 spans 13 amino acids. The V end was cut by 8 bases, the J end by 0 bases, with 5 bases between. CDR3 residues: CASGGSGANVLTF. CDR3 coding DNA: TGTGCCAGCGGAGGCTCTGGGGCCAACGTCCTGACTTTC.

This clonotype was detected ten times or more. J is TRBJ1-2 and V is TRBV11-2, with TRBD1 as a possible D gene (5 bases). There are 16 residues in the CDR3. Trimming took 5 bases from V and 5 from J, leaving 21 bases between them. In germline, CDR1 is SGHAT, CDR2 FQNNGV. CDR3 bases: TGTGCCAGCAGCCCTATCGCTCTCCGGGACCCATATGGCTACACCTTC. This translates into CASSPIALRDPYGYTF.

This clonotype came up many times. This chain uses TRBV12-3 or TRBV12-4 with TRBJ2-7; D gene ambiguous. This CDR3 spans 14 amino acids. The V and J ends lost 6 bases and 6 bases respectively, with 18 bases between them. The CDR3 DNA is TGTGCCAGCAGCCGAAGGACCGTCTGGGGCGAGCAGTACTTC. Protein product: CASSRRTVWGEQYF.

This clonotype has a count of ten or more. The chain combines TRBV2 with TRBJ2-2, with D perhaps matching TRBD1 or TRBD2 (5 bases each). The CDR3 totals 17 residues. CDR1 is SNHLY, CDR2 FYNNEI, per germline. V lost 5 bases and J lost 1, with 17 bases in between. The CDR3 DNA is TGTGCCAGCAGTCCCCCCCCGGGACGGATGAACACCGGGGAGCTGTTTTTT. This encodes CASSPPPGRMNTGELFF.

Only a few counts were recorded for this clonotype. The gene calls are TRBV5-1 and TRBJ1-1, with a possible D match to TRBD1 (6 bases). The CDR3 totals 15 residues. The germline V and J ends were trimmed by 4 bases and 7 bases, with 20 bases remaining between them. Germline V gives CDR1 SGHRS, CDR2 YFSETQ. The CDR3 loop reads CASSLQGRTELEAFF. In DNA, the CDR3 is TGCGCCAGCAGCCTCCAGGGGCGGACAGAACTTGAAGCTTTCTTT.

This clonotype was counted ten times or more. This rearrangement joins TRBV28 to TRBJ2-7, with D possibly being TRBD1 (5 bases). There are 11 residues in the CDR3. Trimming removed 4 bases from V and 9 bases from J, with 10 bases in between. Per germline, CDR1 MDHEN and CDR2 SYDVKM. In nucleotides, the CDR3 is TGTGCCAGCAGTTGGAATGGGGCGCAGTACTTC. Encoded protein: CASSWNGAQYF.

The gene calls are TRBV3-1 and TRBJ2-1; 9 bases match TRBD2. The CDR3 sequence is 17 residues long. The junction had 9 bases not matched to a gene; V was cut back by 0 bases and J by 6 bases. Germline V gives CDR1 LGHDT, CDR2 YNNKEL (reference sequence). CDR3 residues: CASSQDPGGRAFNEQFF. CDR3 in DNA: TGTGCCAGCAGCCAAGACCCGGGCGGGAGGGCCTTCAATGAGCAGTTCTTC.

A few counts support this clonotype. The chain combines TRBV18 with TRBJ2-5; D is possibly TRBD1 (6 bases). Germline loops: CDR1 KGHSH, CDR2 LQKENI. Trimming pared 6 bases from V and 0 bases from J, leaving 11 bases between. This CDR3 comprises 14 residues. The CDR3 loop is CASSRTVDQETQYF. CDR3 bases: TGTGCCAGCTCGAGGACAGTGGACCAAGAGACCCAGTACTTC.

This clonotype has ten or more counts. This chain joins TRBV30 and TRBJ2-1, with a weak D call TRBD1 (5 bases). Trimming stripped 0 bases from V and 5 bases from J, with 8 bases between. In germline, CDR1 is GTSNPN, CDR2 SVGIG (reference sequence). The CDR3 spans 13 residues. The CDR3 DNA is TGTGCCTGGAGTGTAGGGGTGGACAATGAGCAGTTCTTC. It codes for CAWSVGVDNEQFF.

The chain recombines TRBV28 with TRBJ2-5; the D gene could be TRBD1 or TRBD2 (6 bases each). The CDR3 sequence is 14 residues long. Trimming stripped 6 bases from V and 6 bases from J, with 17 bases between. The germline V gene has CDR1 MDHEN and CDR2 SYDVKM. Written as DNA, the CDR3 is TGTGCCAGCAGAGTTTCGGGGGCTGTAAAGACCCAGTACTTC. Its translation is CASRVSGAVKTQYF.

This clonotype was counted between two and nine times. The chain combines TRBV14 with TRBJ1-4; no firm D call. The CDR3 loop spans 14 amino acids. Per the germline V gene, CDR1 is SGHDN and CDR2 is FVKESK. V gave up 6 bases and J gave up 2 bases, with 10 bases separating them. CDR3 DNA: TGTGCCAGCAGTGACCGAGCCACTAATGAAAAACTGTTTTTT. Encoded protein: CASSDRATNEKLFF. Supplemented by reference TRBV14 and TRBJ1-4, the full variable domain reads EAGVTQFPSHSVIEKGQTVTLRCDPISGHDNLYWYRRVMGKEIKFLLHFVKESKQDESGMPNNRFLAERTGGTYSTLKVQPAELEDSGVYFCASSDRATNEKLFFGSGTQLSVL.

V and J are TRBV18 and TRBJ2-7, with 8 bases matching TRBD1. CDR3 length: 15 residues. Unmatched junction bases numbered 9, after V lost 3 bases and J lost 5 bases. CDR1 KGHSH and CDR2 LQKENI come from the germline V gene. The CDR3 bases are TGTGCCAGCTCACCGAACCAGGGGGCGCGGAACGAGCAGTACTTC. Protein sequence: CASSPNQGARNEQYF.

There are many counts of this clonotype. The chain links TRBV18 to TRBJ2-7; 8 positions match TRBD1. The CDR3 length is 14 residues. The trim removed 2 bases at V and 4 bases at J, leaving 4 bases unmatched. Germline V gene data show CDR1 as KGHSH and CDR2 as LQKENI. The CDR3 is CASSPSDRGYEQYF. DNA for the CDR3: TGTGCCAGCTCACCATCCGACAGGGGATACGAGCAGTACTTC.

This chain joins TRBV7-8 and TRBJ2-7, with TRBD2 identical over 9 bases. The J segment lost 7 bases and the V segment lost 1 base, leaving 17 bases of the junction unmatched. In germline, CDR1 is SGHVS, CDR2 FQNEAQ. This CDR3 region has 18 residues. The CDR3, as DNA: TGTGCCAGCAGCTTAGAATTCCTAGCGGGGCGAGCGGGTGAAGAGCAGTACTTC. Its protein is CASSLEFLAGRAGEEQYF.

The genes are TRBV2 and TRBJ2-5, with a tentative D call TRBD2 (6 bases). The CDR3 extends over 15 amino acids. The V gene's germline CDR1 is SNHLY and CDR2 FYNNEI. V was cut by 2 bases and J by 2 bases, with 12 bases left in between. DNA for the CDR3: TGTGCCAGCAGTGAACAGGCGGGGAGACAAGAGACCCAGTACTTC. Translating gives CASSEQAGRQETQYF.

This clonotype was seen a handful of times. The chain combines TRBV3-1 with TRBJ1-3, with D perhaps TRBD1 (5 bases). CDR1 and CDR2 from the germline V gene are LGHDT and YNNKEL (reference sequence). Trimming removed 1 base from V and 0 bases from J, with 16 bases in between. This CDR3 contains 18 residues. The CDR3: CASSQAFLTELSGNTIYF. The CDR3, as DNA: TGTGCCAGCAGCCAAGCATTCTTGACAGAGCTCTCTGGAAACACCATATATTTT.

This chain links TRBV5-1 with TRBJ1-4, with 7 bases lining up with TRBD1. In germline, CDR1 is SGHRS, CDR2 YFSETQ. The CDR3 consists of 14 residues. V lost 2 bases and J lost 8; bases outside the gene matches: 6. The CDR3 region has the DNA TGCGCCAGCAGCTTACAGGGGTTCGGCGAAAAACTGTTTTTT. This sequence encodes CASSLQGFGEKLFF.

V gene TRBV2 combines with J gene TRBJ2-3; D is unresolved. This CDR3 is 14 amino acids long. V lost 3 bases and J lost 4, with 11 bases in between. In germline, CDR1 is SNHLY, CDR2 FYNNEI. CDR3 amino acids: CASSDNPRADTQYF. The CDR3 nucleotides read TGTGCCAGCAGTGATAACCCACGGGCAGATACGCAGTATTTT.